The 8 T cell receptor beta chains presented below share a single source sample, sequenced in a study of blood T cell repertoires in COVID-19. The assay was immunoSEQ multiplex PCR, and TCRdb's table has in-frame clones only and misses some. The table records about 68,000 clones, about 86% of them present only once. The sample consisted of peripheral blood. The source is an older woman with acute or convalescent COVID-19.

CDR3 in DNA: TGCAGCGTTGATAAGGGGGCATTGGGGTTAGGTGGCTACACCTTC. Amino acid sequence: CSVDKGALGLGGYTF. The chain has TRBV29-1 and TRBJ1-2, with 7 bases fitting TRBD1. The CDR3 loop spans 15 amino acids. The ends lost 3 bases at V and 7 bases at J; junction bases unmatched: 14. From germline, CDR1 is SQVTM and CDR2 ANQGSEA.

The CDR3: CASSLAAAGGISDTQYF. The CDR3, as DNA: TGTGCCAGCAGCTTAGCTGCAGCGGGAGGGATCTCAGATACGCAGTATTTT. This chain joins TRBV7-9 and TRBJ2-3, with TRBD2 matching 10 bases. Trimming took 0 bases from V and 4 from J; bases not matched to a gene: 7. The CDR3 spans 17 residues. From germline, CDR1 is SEHNR and CDR2 FQNEAQ (reference sequence). The variable domain in full, completed from reference TRBV7-9 and TRBJ2-3, reads DTGVSQNPRHKITKRGQNVTFRCDPISEHNRLYWYRQTLGQGPEFLTYFQNEAQLEKSRLLSDRFSAERPKGSFSTLEIQRTEQGDSAMYLCASSLAAAGGISDTQYFGPGTRLTVL.

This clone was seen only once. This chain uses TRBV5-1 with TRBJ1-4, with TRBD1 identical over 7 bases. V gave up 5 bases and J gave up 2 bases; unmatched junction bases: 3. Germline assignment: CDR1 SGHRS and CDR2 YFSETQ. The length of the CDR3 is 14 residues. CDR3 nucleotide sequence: TGCGCCAGCAGGAAACAGGGGACTAATGAAAAACTGTTTTTT. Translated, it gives CASRKQGTNEKLFF.

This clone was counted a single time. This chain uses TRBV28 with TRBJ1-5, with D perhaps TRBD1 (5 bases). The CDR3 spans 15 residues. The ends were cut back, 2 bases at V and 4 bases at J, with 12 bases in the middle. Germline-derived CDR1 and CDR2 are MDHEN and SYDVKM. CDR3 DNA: TGTGCCAGCAGTTTAGGCCAGGGCCGGAATCAGCCCCAGCATTTT. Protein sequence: CASSLGQGRNQPQHF.

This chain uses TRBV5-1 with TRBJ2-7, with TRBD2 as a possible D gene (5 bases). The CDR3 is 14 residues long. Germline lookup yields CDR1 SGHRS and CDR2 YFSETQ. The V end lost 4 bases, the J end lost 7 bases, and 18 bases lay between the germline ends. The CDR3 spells CASSLERGLGEQYF. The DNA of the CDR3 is TGCGCCAGCAGCCTGGAGAGAGGGTTGGGGGAGCAGTACTTC.

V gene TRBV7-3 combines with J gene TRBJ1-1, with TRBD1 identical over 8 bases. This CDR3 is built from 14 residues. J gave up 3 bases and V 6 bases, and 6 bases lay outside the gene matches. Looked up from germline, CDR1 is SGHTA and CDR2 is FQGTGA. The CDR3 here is CASSLQGVDTEAFF. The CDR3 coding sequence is TGTGCCAGCAGTTTACAGGGGGTGGACACTGAAGCTTTCTTT.

The CDR3 nucleotides are TGTGCCAGCAGCAAGCCGGGACAGGGTTTTTCACCCCTCCACTTT. It specifies CASSKPGQGFSPLHF. The chain links TRBV21-1 to TRBJ1-6; the D call of TRBD1 is as the table states it, not checked on the DNA. TRBV21-1 is noted as a pseudogene. The CDR3 contains 15 residues.

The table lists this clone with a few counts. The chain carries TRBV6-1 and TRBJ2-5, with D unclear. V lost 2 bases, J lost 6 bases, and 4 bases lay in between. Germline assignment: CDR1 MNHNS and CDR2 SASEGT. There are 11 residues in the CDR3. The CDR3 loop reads CASSELKTQYF. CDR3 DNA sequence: TGTGCCAGCAGTGAATTAAAGACCCAGTACTTC.